The T cell receptor (beta chain) described here comes from a study of blood T cell repertoires in COVID-19. As for the study in general: From the United States, Italy and Spain came samples of acute and convalescent COVID-19.

Resolution of symptoms, clearance, or two negative PCRs was present in recovered Cohort 3 donors. In the original analysis: How many nucleated cells were present was estimated from reference gene primer amplification. TCRdb's table, derived via immunoSEQ multiplex PCR, lists solely in-frame clones and lacks some. That table supplies the V and J calls and clone size; D and trimming were determined from the DNA. This table holds about 320,000 clones, roughly 89% found once. The CDR3 runs to 16 residues. The ends were cut back, 0 bases at V and 4 bases at J, with 15 bases in the middle. The V gene's germline CDR1 is GTSNPN and CDR2 SVGIG (reference sequence).

The TCR originated in a man aged 55 to 70 who had recovered from COVID-19. Sequenced material: PBMCs or T cells enriched from blood (not recorded which). The gene calls are TRBV30 and TRBJ1-4; D may be TRBD1 (6 bases). The CDR3 sequence is CAWSVRDTQNNEKLFF. The DNA of the CDR3 is TGTGCCTGGAGTGTAAGGGACACCCAGAATAATGAAAAACTGTTTTTT.